This T cell receptor (beta chain) appears in the sequencing data of a study of blood T cell repertoires in COVID-19. Authors' processing steps: Scientists estimated how many nucleated cells there were by amplifying reference gene primers. The data were produced by immunoSEQ multiplex PCR, yet TCRdb's version contains in-frame clones alone and is incomplete. V and J calls and clone size are as listed in that table; D and trimming were resolved from the DNA. The table has around 180,000 clones, approximately 78% seen once; the top ten hold over 9.5%. The length of the CDR3 is 16 residues. Germline V gives CDR1 SGHVS, CDR2 FNYEAQ. The V segment lost 1 base and the J segment 6 bases; nucleotides outside the gene matches: 12.

The chain uses TRBV7-6 and TRBJ2-7; 7 nucleotides match TRBD2. The sequence derives from a woman aged 80 or over with COVID-19, enrolled during active disease. Sequencing was performed on peripheral blood. The CDR3 sequence: CASSLGGGRPLSEQYF. CDR3 nucleotides: TGTGCCAGCAGCTTAGGAGGCGGGAGACCCTTGAGCGAGCAGTACTTC.